Given below is one T cell receptor (beta chain) in context. Clones were read by immunoSEQ multiplex PCR, and TCRdb kept only the in-frame ones, dropping some. The sample records 50,000 to 65,000 clones, roughly 74% being singletons. This specimen comes from a study of blood T cell repertoires in COVID-19. Study information: In each case, the material was cDNA or gDNA derived from T cells, B-cell-depleted T cells, or PBMCs.

This clonotype originated in an elderly woman with acute or convalescent COVID-19. The sequenced material came from peripheral blood.

CDR3 bases: TGTGCCAGCAACCTAGCGGGCGGGGTCGGGGAGCTGTTTTTT. It translates to CASNLAGGVGELFF. The chain couples TRBV9 to TRBJ2-2, with 8 nucleotides matching TRBD2. The CDR3 has 14 residues. Trimming removed 6 bases from V and 7 bases from J; junction bases left unmatched: 8. CDR1 is SGDLS, CDR2 YYNGEE, per germline.